These 8 T cell receptor beta chains were sequenced from one sample in a study of beta chain features in type 1 diabetes (dated by TCRdb to between 2018 and 2020). Library construction relied on the immunoSEQ multiplex PCR assay. The High Capacity cDNA Reverse Transcription Kit was used to reverse transcribe all of the isolated RNA, meaning that expressed TCRB transcripts were what got sequenced. TCRdb stores this immuneACCESS table with in-frame sequences only. Part of the clones is absent; in the studies checked, under half of the shortfall reflects unresolved V genes, and no reason is known for the rest. The sample records 300,000 to 350,000 clones, about 18% of which are singletons. The ten largest clones add up to around 0.045% of the sample. The sequencing sample was made of naive CD4+ T cells from blood. The label giving this sample's cell subset or site can be read as: true naive CD4+ T cells. The receptor set was obtained from a young woman in good health.

The V gene is TRBV30, the J gene TRBJ2-1, with D uncertain. Germline CDR1 GTSNPN, CDR2 SVGIG (reference sequence). V was shortened by 0 bases and J by 12 bases, with 12 bases between the two germline ends. The CDR3 totals 12 residues. CDR3: CAWSVSPSGQFF. In DNA form, the CDR3 reads TGTGCCTGGAGTGTAAGTCCCTCAGGGCAGTTCTTC.

There are a few counts of this clone. The genes are TRBV30 and TRBJ2-7; D possibly corresponds to TRBD2 (6 bases). V lost 0 bases and J lost 0, with 9 bases in between. The germline V gene has CDR1 GTSNPN and CDR2 SVGIG (reference sequence). The CDR3 runs to 14 residues. The CDR3 sequence is CAWSVGTGSYEQYF. In DNA, the CDR3 is TGTGCCTGGAGTGTAGGGACTGGCTCCTACGAGCAGTACTTC.

This clone appeared many times. The identical CDR3 is also encoded by other nucleotide sequences in the sample. V is TRBV7-2 and J is TRBJ2-3; no firm D call. Trimming shortened V by 1 base and J by 0 bases, and 8 bases separated the two germline ends. This CDR3 is 15 amino acids long. Germline V lookup: CDR1 SGHTA, CDR2 FQGNSA. The CDR3 protein is CASSLDGGSTDTQYF. The CDR3 bases are TGTGCCAGCAGCTTAGATGGCGGTAGCACAGATACGCAGTATTTT.

V usage is TRBV30 and J usage is TRBJ1-4, with 7 bases fitting TRBD1. V shed 7 bases and J 0 bases; nucleotides not matched to a gene: 2. Germline V gene sequence: CDR1 GTSNPN, CDR2 SVGIG (reference sequence). The CDR3 sequence is 13 residues long. The CDR3 is CAYRGPTNEKLFF. Written as DNA, the CDR3 is TGTGCCTACAGGGGACCAACTAATGAAAAACTGTTTTTT.

This rearrangement joins TRBV29-1 to TRBJ2-5, with 7 bases identical to TRBD2. V lost 6 bases and J lost 5; bases outside the gene matches: 15. The CDR3 is made up of 15 amino acids. Germline V gene lookup returns CDR1 SQVTM and CDR2 ANQGSEA. CDR3 nucleotide sequence: TGCAGCGTGTTCCTAGTGGCGGGAGTCCGGGAGACCCAGTACTTC. This codes for CSVFLVAGVRETQYF.

This clone was detected a few times. The chain has TRBV10-3 and TRBJ2-7; D gene uncertain. This CDR3 is 13 amino acids long. Germline V gives CDR1 ENHRY, CDR2 SYGVKD. V lost 2 bases and J 0 bases, leaving 5 bases between the germline ends. The CDR3, as DNA: TGTGCCATCAGTGAGGTTCTCTCCTACGAGCAGTACTTC. This codes for CAISEVLSYEQYF.

CDR3 in amino acids: CASSIPSGEQYF. CDR3 bases: TGCGCCAGCAGCATACCCTCGGGGGAGCAGTACTTC. The chain has TRBV5-1 and TRBJ2-7; a weak D match, TRBD2 (5 bases). Per germline, CDR1 SGHRS and CDR2 YFSETQ. The CDR3 is 12 residues long. Trimming left V 4 bases short and J 7 bases short, with 12 bases between.

The table lists this clone with a few counts. This chain uses TRBV19 with TRBJ2-2, with 8 nucleotides matching TRBD1. The CDR3 runs 14 residues. V gave up 6 bases and J gave up 6 bases; unmatched junction bases: 6. Germline V CDR1 and CDR2: LNHDA, SQIVND (reference sequence). CDR3 sequence: CASSKDRVAGELFF. CDR3 coding DNA: TGTGCCAGTAGCAAGGACAGGGTAGCCGGGGAGCTGTTTTTT. Full variable domain (rest looked up from reference TRBV19 and TRBJ2-2): DGGITQSPKYLFRKEGQNVTLSCEQNLNHDAMYWYRQDPGQGLRLIYYSQIVNDFQKGDIAEGYSVSREKKESFPLTVTSAQKNPTAFYLCASSKDRVAGELFFGEGSRLTVL.